This T cell receptor (beta chain) appears in the sequencing data of a study of CD4 and CD8 cells across lung adenocarcinoma regions. One entry per CDR3 protein results from TCRdb running MiXCR on the PCR reads. The top ten hold approximately 48% of the sample, which has about 25,000 distinct CDR3 sequences, approximately 50% seen once. Trimming stripped 4 bases from V and 1 base from J, with 11 bases between. The CDR3 spans 15 residues. CDR1 is MNHEY, CDR2 SVGAGI, per germline. Samples came from patients with localized non-small cell lung adenocarcinoma. Sequencing was done on a sample of CD8+ T cells from the center of a lung tumor. The rearrangement joins TRBV6-5 to TRBJ2-1; D gene ambiguous. The source is a male donor with lung adenocarcinoma. The CD4 and CD8 labels of this study may be unreliable. This CDR3 reads CASSSEIGSYNEQFF. In nucleotides, the CDR3 is TGTGCCAGCAGTTCAGAAATAGGATCCTACAATGAGCAGTTCTTC.